This is a list of T cell receptor beta chains from one sample in a study of T cells in localized non-small cell lung cancer. Method: immunoSEQ multiplex PCR; TCRdb's copy keeps in-frame clones and lacks some. The sample lists fewer than 20,000 clones, 90% occurring once. Source: peripheral blood mononuclear cells, taken before any cancer treatment. Every receptor here comes from a woman between 40 and 69 years old with stage III lung adenocarcinoma. The CDR3 runs from the conserved cysteine through the conserved F or W. Fields, in order: V gene, clone size, CDR3 protein. Clone size appears in some rows only: once, few, many, or a class for an expanded clone.

v_gene: TRBV6-5; abundance: .; CDR3aa: CASSYTGTADYGYTF
v_gene: TRBV29-1; abundance: .; CDR3aa: CSVSPLAGGPEVRNEQFF
v_gene: TRBV7-2; abundance: once; CDR3aa: CASSLTGFADTQYF
v_gene: TRBV7-8; abundance: .; CDR3aa: CASSLGPHFTAGNTIYF
v_gene: TRBV13; abundance: .; CDR3aa: CASSLSGGYGYTF
v_gene: TRBV2; abundance: few; CDR3aa: CASSERQASSYEQYF
v_gene: TRBV7-2; abundance: .; CDR3aa: CASSLGGVDLGKKLFF
v_gene: TRBV7-9; abundance: .; CDR3aa: CASRPEARGEAFF
v_gene: TRBV15; abundance: few; CDR3aa: CATSRPGGGSEAFF
v_gene: TRBV7-2; abundance: .; CDR3aa: CASSLRLHYGYTF
v_gene: TRBV7-6; abundance: .; CDR3aa: CASSPGTQNNEQFF
v_gene: TRBV7-2; abundance: .; CDR3aa: CASSLEGSYNEQFF
v_gene: TRBV18; abundance: .; CDR3aa: CASSPTNLNTEAFF
v_gene: TRBV25-1; abundance: .; CDR3aa: CASSPGQGQPQHF
v_gene: TRBV5-4; abundance: .; CDR3aa: CASSPPTGVGNSPLHF
v_gene: TRBV5-1; abundance: .; CDR3aa: CASSSGTSGVNYTQYF
v_gene: TRBV7-6; abundance: .; CDR3aa: CASSPLSTHGANYGYTF
v_gene: TRBV5-1; abundance: .; CDR3aa: CASSLSPGGQGEQYF
v_gene: TRBV30; abundance: .; CDR3aa: CAWAGLATGELFF
v_gene: TRBV6-1; abundance: few; CDR3aa: CASEGLAGEDEQFF
v_gene: TRBV27; abundance: .; CDR3aa: CASSPLSGQGMSVNTIYF
v_gene: TRBV5-1; abundance: .; CDR3aa: CASSPGQLVNTEAFF
v_gene: TRBV5-5; abundance: .; CDR3aa: CASSPLGGNYGYTF
v_gene: TRBV11-3; abundance: .; CDR3aa: CASSRQGSSGNTIYF
v_gene: TRBV5-3; abundance: .; CDR3aa: CARSSGPFHYTDTQYF
v_gene: TRBV10-1; abundance: .; CDR3aa: CASTRLARPETQYF
v_gene: TRBV6-1; abundance: .; CDR3aa: CASTRQHDQPQHF
v_gene: TRBV2; abundance: .; CDR3aa: CASSPQGAWGYTF
v_gene: TRBV6-6; abundance: .; CDR3aa: CASSRETLNTGELFF
v_gene: TRBV6-5; abundance: .; CDR3aa: CASRDGSSNQPQHF
v_gene: TRBV6-1; abundance: .; CDR3aa: CASFDRGGGNTIYF
v_gene: TRBV7-9; abundance: .; CDR3aa: CASSSPPYPYEQYF
v_gene: TRBV19; abundance: .; CDR3aa: CASSPLRHYGYTF
v_gene: TRBV6-1; abundance: .; CDR3aa: CATSGGTGNTIYF
v_gene: TRBV21-1; abundance: .; CDR3aa: CASSCAPGYTF
v_gene: TRBV27; abundance: .; CDR3aa: CASSSWTASTDTQYF
v_gene: TRBV14; abundance: .; CDR3aa: CASSQGGLRGYTF
v_gene: TRBV18; abundance: .; CDR3aa: CASSLYAGTGGYEQYF
v_gene: TRBV19; abundance: .; CDR3aa: CASSITPIRGRPWTEQFF
v_gene: TRBV9; abundance: .; CDR3aa: CASSVGGGTNIQYF
v_gene: TRBV6-5; abundance: .; CDR3aa: CASSESLGIYEQYF
v_gene: TRBV27; abundance: .; CDR3aa: CASSLSAGGSGYTF
v_gene: TRBV2; abundance: .; CDR3aa: CASSVGLTGFNEQFF
v_gene: TRBV19; abundance: few; CDR3aa: CASPLNDPYNLDLSWDEQYF
v_gene: TRBV11-3; abundance: .; CDR3aa: CASSPDRADTQYF
v_gene: TRBV7-2; abundance: .; CDR3aa: CASSPSKSGYTF
v_gene: TRBV15; abundance: .; CDR3aa: CATSRKSGYSNQPQHF
v_gene: TRBV7-9; abundance: .; CDR3aa: CASSLGGFNEKLFF
v_gene: TRBV20-1; abundance: .; CDR3aa: CSARGFNEQFF
v_gene: TRBV7-2; abundance: .; CDR3aa: CASSPRLAGGTYEQYF
v_gene: TRBV5-6; abundance: .; CDR3aa: CASSYGYNEQFF
v_gene: TRBV5-1; abundance: once; CDR3aa: CASSGQGLNNEQFF
v_gene: TRBV7-9; abundance: .; CDR3aa: CASSLRNGGAFF
v_gene: TRBV19; abundance: .; CDR3aa: CASSAANPYEQYF
v_gene: TRBV5-1; abundance: .; CDR3aa: CASSLERGQTNTEAFF
v_gene: TRBV7-9; abundance: .; CDR3aa: CASRPGQGALDGYTF
v_gene: TRBV4-2; abundance: once; CDR3aa: CASSQGLGSYEQYF
v_gene: TRBV21-1; abundance: .; CDR3aa: CASSQGCTNIQYF
v_gene: TRBV7-3; abundance: .; CDR3aa: CASSLSVGQGAGYTF